The clone carrying this T cell receptor beta chain has more than one count but fewer than ten. Antigen: not known. V trimming: 4 bases; J trimming: 4 bases; junction bases outside the gene matches: 8. Germline assignment: CDR1 SEHNR and CDR2 FQNEAQ (reference sequence). The CDR3 has 15 residues. The entry originates in a study of T-cell memory formation after mild COVID-19. Whole-study results and caveats: Cross-reactive memory seemingly joined, as some responding clones were found in pre-infection memory.

UMIs and sample barcodes were carried by the TCR alpha and TCR beta cDNA libraries that 5'RACE produced using constant-segment primers. In TCRdb, the 5' RACE reads were re-called with MiXCR into one record per CDR3 protein. In the table there are fewer than 400,000 distinct CDR3 sequences, more than 15% of which are singletons. This receptor was taken from a man aged 18 to 30 who had mild COVID-19 (a few samples of this study predate the infection). Cell type and time point are not known. The gene calls are TRBV7-9 and TRBJ1-1; 8 nucleotides align to TRBD1. The sample consisted of PBMCs or a T cell subset sorted from them (not recorded which). The CDR3 DNA reads as TGTGCCAGCAGCTCACCGACAGGGGTATCCACTGAAGCTTTCTTT. It is translated as CASSSPTGVSTEAFF.